A single sample is the source of the 16 T cell receptor beta chains below, sequenced in a study of blood T cells in healthy people across ages. A second PCR, run for roughly 7 to 11 cycles, used a sample-barcoded 5' primer plus a J-beta primer mix. TCRdb ran MiXCR on the 5' RACE reads and lists one entry per CDR3 protein. The sample lists approximately 800,000 distinct CDR3 sequences; 35% to 60% were seen once. Sequenced sample: blood. Receptors originate from a man of 80 years or more in good health.

The rearrangement uses TRBV6-5 and TRBJ2-3, with D uncertain. The CDR3 is made up of 15 amino acids. V dropped 1 base and J dropped 2 bases, with 10 bases sitting between them. The germline gives CDR1 MNHEY, CDR2 SVGAGI. CDR3 sequence reads: CASSYYGEFTDTQYF. In nucleotides, the CDR3 is TGTGCCAGCAGTTACTATGGTGAATTCACAGATACGCAGTATTTT.

This clonotype showed up many times. The chain links TRBV7-2 to TRBJ1-6; 7 positions agree with TRBD1. The CDR3 loop spans 13 amino acids. The germline gives CDR1 SGHTA, CDR2 FQGNSA. V gave up 5 bases and J gave up 10 bases; unmatched junction bases: 5. The CDR3 sequence: CASSQGQTSPLHF. The CDR3 bases are TGTGCCAGCAGCCAGGGACAGACCTCACCCCTCCACTTT.

The chain combines TRBV20-1 with TRBJ2-7; no reliable D call. This CDR3 has 13 residues. V lost 3 bases and J 2 bases, leaving 11 bases between the germline ends. CDR1 is DFQATT, CDR2 SNEGSKA, per germline (reference sequence). CDR3 in DNA: TGCAGTGCTAGGGCAGGCGAACCCTACGAGCAGTACTTC. Protein: CSARAGEPYEQYF.

This clonotype was seen a few times. The V call is TRBV14, the J call TRBJ2-2, with D hard to call. Germline V CDR1 and CDR2: SGHDN, FVKESK. Between the trimmed V and J ends, which lost 1 base and 2 bases, there was a span of 20 bases. The length of the CDR3 is 19 residues. For the CDR3, the DNA is TGTGCCAGCAGCCAAGTAAAATCGGGTGGAACAATTAACACCGGGGAGCTGTTTTTT. Residues: CASSQVKSGGTINTGELFF.

This clonotype was observed once. The V gene is TRBV18, the J gene TRBJ2-5; 8 positions match TRBD2. Germline trimming cut 4 bases from V and 2 bases from J; bases unmatched to any gene: 6. In germline, CDR1 is KGHSH, CDR2 LQKENI. This CDR3 contains 15 residues. The CDR3 DNA reads TGTGCCAGCTCACACGGACTAGCCCGACAAGAGACCCAGTACTTC. Translation gives CASSHGLARQETQYF.

This clonotype has just a few counts. A read error may be the cause here, since a much bigger clone is one base away. The chain carries TRBV20-1 and TRBJ2-1; D is unclear. With 1 base removed from V and 13 bases from J, the gap between germline ends came to 14 bases. Germline-derived CDR1 and CDR2 are DFQATT and SNEGSKA (reference sequence). The CDR3 contains 12 residues. CDR3 sequence reads: CSARANVETQFF. The CDR3 DNA is TGCAGTGCTAGAGCGAACGTGGAGACCCAGTTCTTC.

This chain joins TRBV10-3 and TRBJ1-3; D not resolved. The ends were cut back, 2 bases at V and 4 bases at J, with 6 bases in the middle. This CDR3 has 13 amino acids. From germline, CDR1 is ENHRY and CDR2 SYGVKD. CDR3 bases: TGTGCCATCAGTGAGGGTTACGGAAACACCATATATTTT. Translating gives CAISEGYGNTIYF.

This clonotype was observed many times. This chain connects TRBV9 to TRBJ2-1; 10 bases match TRBD2. The CDR3 is 15 amino acids. V shed 0 bases and J 4 bases; nucleotides not matched to a gene: 1. From germline, CDR1 is SGDLS and CDR2 YYNGEE. The CDR3: CASSVELAGYNEQFF. For the CDR3, the DNA is TGTGCCAGCAGCGTAGAACTAGCGGGGTACAATGAGCAGTTCTTC.

The chain recombines TRBV29-1 with TRBJ2-4; D is perhaps TRBD2 (6 bases). The end of the DNA aligns better with TRBJ2-7, so the J call may be wrong. CDR1 is SQVTM, CDR2 ANQGSEA, per germline. CDR3 length: 13 amino acids. Written as DNA, the CDR3 is TGCAGCGTGAAGACGGGAGCGAACTACGAGCAGTACTTC. It is translated as CSVKTGANYEQYF.

V gene TRBV7-8 combines with J gene TRBJ1-1; D is unclear. Germline CDR1 SGHVS, CDR2 FQNEAQ. The V end was cut by 5 bases, the J end by 1 base, with 8 bases between. This CDR3 spans 13 amino acids. The CDR3 region is CASSVKENTEAFF. CDR3 coding DNA: TGTGCCAGCAGCGTAAAGGAGAACACTGAAGCTTTCTTT.

The CDR3 is CASSPGLSPVNTEAFF. For the CDR3, the DNA is TGCGCCAGCAGCCCGGGACTCTCGCCAGTGAACACTGAAGCTTTCTTT. The chain combines TRBV5-1 with TRBJ1-1, with a tentative D call TRBD1 (5 bases). The CDR3 runs to 16 residues. Trimming stripped 4 bases from V and 0 bases from J, with 16 bases between. The germline gives CDR1 SGHRS, CDR2 YFSETQ.

In DNA, the CDR3 is TGCAGCGTTGAAAGTTGGAATGAGCAGTACTTC. It codes for CSVESWNEQYF. The rearrangement uses TRBV29-1 and TRBJ2-7; D is unresolved. The CDR3 is made up of 11 amino acids. Germline V CDR1 and CDR2: SQVTM, ANQGSEA. V lost 2 bases and J 7 bases, leaving 9 bases between the germline ends.

In this sample, this clonotype turned up once. The rearrangement links TRBV12-3 or TRBV12-4 to TRBJ1-1; D not resolved. This CDR3 region has 14 residues. The V end lost 2 bases, the J end lost 5 bases, and 12 bases lay between the germline ends. This chain's CDR3 is CASSLFGKGTEAFF. The DNA of the CDR3 is TGTGCCAGCAGTTTATTTGGGAAAGGGACTGAAGCTTTCTTT.

This clonotype came up a few times. The chain has TRBV7-2 and TRBJ2-3, with TRBD2 identical over 12 bases. The CDR3 is 18 amino acids. The trim removed 5 bases at V and 0 bases at J, leaving 9 bases unmatched. Germline V gives CDR1 SGHTA, CDR2 FQGNSA. CDR3: CASSNQGLAGTSTDTQYF. Written as DNA, the CDR3 is TGTGCCAGCAGCAACCAAGGACTAGCGGGGACTAGCACAGATACGCAGTATTTT.

The chain has TRBV27 and TRBJ1-2; 8 positions match TRBD1. Per germline, CDR1 MNHEY and CDR2 SMNVEV (reference sequence). The CDR3 loop spans 13 amino acids. V trimming: 4 bases; J trimming: 4 bases; junction bases outside the gene matches: 2. This CDR3 is CASSSTGGYGYTF. The DNA for the CDR3 is TGTGCCAGCAGTTCCACAGGGGGCTATGGCTACACCTTC.

This clonotype was observed a few times. The chain is built from TRBV28 and TRBJ2-3; TRBD2 agrees at 7 bases. The germline V gene has CDR1 MDHEN and CDR2 SYDVKM. V shed 6 bases and J 0 bases; nucleotides not matched to a gene: 9. The CDR3 consists of 16 residues. The CDR3: CASSSRLSGSTDTQYF. CDR3 coding DNA: TGTGCCAGCAGCTCCCGACTTAGCGGGAGCACAGATACGCAGTATTTT.